These 16 T cell receptor beta chains were all obtained from the same sample, sequenced in a study of blood T cell repertoires in COVID-19. Generated by immunoSEQ multiplex PCR, the TCRdb table keeps only in-frame clones and is missing some. Here the sample spans 300,000 or so clones, around 86% being singletons. The source material was peripheral blood. The receptors were gathered from a man in his 70s with acute or convalescent COVID-19.

To note about this clone: The sample has other DNA sequences that encode this CDR3 too. The chain carries TRBV29-1 and TRBJ1-1; no reliable D call. The germline gives CDR1 SQVTM, CDR2 ANQGSEA. This CDR3 has 11 amino acids. V dropped 4 bases and J dropped 1 base, with 4 bases sitting between them. For the CDR3, the DNA is TGCAGCGTTGGTAGGAACACTGAAGCTTTCTTT. As protein: CSVGRNTEAFF.

This chain connects TRBV25-1 to TRBJ1-1; 9 nucleotides agree with TRBD1. V shed 3 bases, J shed 3 bases, and the junction held 5 bases outside the gene matches. The germline V gene encodes CDR1 MGHDK and CDR2 SYGVNS. The CDR3 totals 15 residues. The CDR3 DNA sequence: TGTGCCAGCAGTGAGCCTAGGACAGGGGACACTGAAGCTTTCTTT. Its translation is CASSEPRTGDTEAFF.

The CDR3 region has the DNA TGTGCCATCAGTGAGTCGGGCGATGAGCAGTTCTTC. Its protein is CAISESGDEQFF. The chain recombines TRBV10-3 with TRBJ2-1; no reliable D call. V lost 0 bases and J lost 8, with 5 bases in between. The germline V gene has CDR1 ENHRY and CDR2 SYGVKD. The CDR3 is 12 amino acids.

The rearrangement uses TRBV25-1 and TRBJ1-1; TRBD1 matches at 8 bases. CDR3 length: 15 amino acids. Unmatched junction bases numbered 3, after V lost 1 base and J lost 2 bases. The germline CDR1 and CDR2 sequences are MGHDK and SYGVNS. DNA for the CDR3: TGTGCCAGCAGTGAATTGGACAGGGATAACACTGAAGCTTTCTTT. Residues: CASSELDRDNTEAFF.

The chain carries TRBV2 and TRBJ2-5, with 7 bases fitting TRBD2. The germline CDR1 and CDR2 sequences are SNHLY and FYNNEI. The CDR3 is 14 residues long. V lost 4 bases, J lost 3 bases, and 5 bases stayed unmatched. CDR3 protein: CASSGDGGEETQYF. CDR3 DNA: TGTGCCAGCAGTGGAGATGGGGGGGAAGAGACCCAGTACTTC.

V gene TRBV19 combines with J gene TRBJ2-5, with 14 bases lining up with TRBD2. This CDR3 spans 18 amino acids. Germline V CDR1 and CDR2: LNHDA, SQIVND (reference sequence). V trimming: 1 base; J trimming: 2 bases; junction bases outside the gene matches: 6. The CDR3 DNA sequence: TGTGCCAGTAGTATAGTTGGGACTAGCGGGAGTGGGCAAGAGACCCAGTACTTC. This translates into CASSIVGTSGSGQETQYF.

The CDR3 bases are TGCGCCAGTTGGGGCACAGGGGAAAAACTGTTTTTT. It specifies CASWGTGEKLFF. The chain joins TRBV5-1 to TRBJ1-4; possibly TRBD1 for D (6 bases). This CDR3 has 12 amino acids. Trimming pared 8 bases from V and 8 bases from J, leaving 13 bases between. Germline-derived CDR1 and CDR2 are SGHRS and YFSETQ.

The chain recombines TRBV3-1 (or the pseudogene TRBV3-2) with TRBJ1-2, with D uncertain. The CDR3 is 12 residues long. The V end lost 4 bases, the J end lost 2 bases, and 5 bases lay between the germline ends. CDR1 is LGHDT and CDR2 is YNNKEL in the germline V gene (reference sequence). CDR3 sequence: CASSRANYGYTF. The DNA of the CDR3 is TGTGCCAGCAGCCGGGCGAACTATGGCTACACCTTC.

This clone has only a few counts. The chain joins TRBV24-1 to TRBJ1-4; TRBD1 agrees at 7 bases. The J segment lost 8 bases and the V segment lost 10 bases, leaving 9 bases of the junction unmatched. Germline V gene sequence: CDR1 KGHDR, CDR2 SFDVKD. The CDR3 totals 13 residues. The CDR3 loop reads CATQEGAREKLFF. The CDR3 nucleotides read TGTGCCACGCAGGAGGGGGCTAGGGAAAAACTGTTTTTT.

This clone was seen more than once but under ten times. The chain has TRBV7-9 and TRBJ1-4; no clear D gene. Trimming left V 1 base short and J 7 bases short, with 7 bases between. The CDR3 runs 13 residues. Germline V gene lookup returns CDR1 SEHNR and CDR2 FQNEAQ (reference sequence). CDR3 coding DNA: TGTGCCAGCAGCTTAGATAGTACTGAAAAACTGTTTTTT. Its protein product is CASSLDSTEKLFF.

This sequence joins TRBV6-5 and TRBJ1-2, with 10 bases matching TRBD1. The CDR3 runs to 14 residues. The V segment lost 4 bases and the J segment 4 bases; nucleotides outside the gene matches: 3. Germline assignment: CDR1 MNHEY and CDR2 SVGAGI. The DNA of the CDR3 is TGTGCCAGCAGTTTGACAGGGGGCGGCTATGGCTACACCTTC. Encoded protein: CASSLTGGGYGYTF.

The chain combines TRBV10-3 with TRBJ1-5; the match to TRBD1 covers 10 bases. CDR1 is ENHRY and CDR2 is SYGVKD in the germline V gene. The CDR3 has 17 residues. Unmatched junction bases numbered 7, after V lost 0 bases and J lost 5 bases. The CDR3 region is CAISESWGQGRDQPQHF. The DNA for the CDR3 is TGTGCCATCAGTGAGTCCTGGGGACAGGGGAGGGATCAGCCCCAGCATTTT.

The CDR3 loop reads CASSLGTGELVEQFF. CDR3 nucleotide sequence: TGTGCCAGCAGCTTAGGGACAGGCGAGTTGGTGGAGCAGTTCTTC. The chain is built from TRBV11-2 and TRBJ2-1; the match to TRBD1 covers 7 bases. Germline values: CDR1 SGHAT, CDR2 FQNNGV. V trimming: 1 base; J trimming: 10 bases; junction bases outside the gene matches: 10. CDR3 size: 15 residues.

The chain carries TRBV4-3 and TRBJ2-1, with 11 bases lining up with TRBD2. Trimming cost V 0 bases and J 7 bases; bases outside gene matches: 8. The CDR3 has 17 amino acids. CDR1 and CDR2 (germline): LGHNA, YSLEER. Here the CDR3 reads CASSQERTSGSLNEQFF. The CDR3 nucleotides are TGCGCCAGCAGCCAAGAACGAACTAGCGGGAGCCTAAATGAGCAGTTCTTC.

This chain links TRBV2 with TRBJ2-7, with TRBD1 matching 8 bases. V lost 10 bases to trimming and J lost 3 bases; unmatched junction nucleotides: 8. CDR1 is SNHLY and CDR2 is FYNNEI in the germline V gene. The CDR3 totals 13 residues. In DNA form, the CDR3 reads TGTGCCACCACGGGGACAGGCGGCTACGAGCAGTACTTC. This encodes CATTGTGGYEQYF.

The chain is built from TRBV2 and TRBJ2-1, with 9 bases identical to TRBD1. CDR1 SNHLY and CDR2 FYNNEI come from the germline V gene. This CDR3 is built from 18 residues. V shed 4 bases, J shed 0 bases, and the junction held 10 bases outside the gene matches. The CDR3 coding sequence is TGTGCCAGCAGTGTCCTTCCGGGACAGGGAAGCTCCTACAATGAGCAGTTCTTC. As protein: CASSVLPGQGSSYNEQFF.